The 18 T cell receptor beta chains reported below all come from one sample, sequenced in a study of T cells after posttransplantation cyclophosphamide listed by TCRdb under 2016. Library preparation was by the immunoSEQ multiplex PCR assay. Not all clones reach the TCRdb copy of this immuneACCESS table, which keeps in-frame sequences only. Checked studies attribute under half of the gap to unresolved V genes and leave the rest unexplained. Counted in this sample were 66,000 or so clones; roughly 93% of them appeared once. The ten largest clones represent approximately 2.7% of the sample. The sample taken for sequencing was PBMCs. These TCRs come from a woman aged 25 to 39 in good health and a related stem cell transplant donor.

For the CDR3, the DNA is TGTGCCAGCAGCTTATCGGCCGGCAGAGCTAACTATGGCTACACCTTC. Translated: CASSLSAGRANYGYTF. This chain uses TRBV7-2 with TRBJ1-2; no reliable D call. CDR1 and CDR2 (germline): SGHTA, FQGNSA. V lost 2 bases to trimming and J lost 0 bases, with 13 bases between them. The CDR3 spans 16 residues.

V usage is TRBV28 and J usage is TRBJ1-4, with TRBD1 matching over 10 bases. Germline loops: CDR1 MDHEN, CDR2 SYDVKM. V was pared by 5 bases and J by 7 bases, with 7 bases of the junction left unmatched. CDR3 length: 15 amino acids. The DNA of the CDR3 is TGTGCCAGCAGTCGTCGACAGGGGGCGGGTGAAAAACTGTTTTTT. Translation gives CASSRRQGAGEKLFF.

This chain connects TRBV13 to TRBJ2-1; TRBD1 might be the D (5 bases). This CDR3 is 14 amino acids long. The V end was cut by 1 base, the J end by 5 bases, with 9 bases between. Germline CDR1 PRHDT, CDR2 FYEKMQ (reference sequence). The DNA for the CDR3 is TGTGCCAGCAGCTTAGAGTGGGGCAACAATGAGCAGTTCTTC. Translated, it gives CASSLEWGNNEQFF.

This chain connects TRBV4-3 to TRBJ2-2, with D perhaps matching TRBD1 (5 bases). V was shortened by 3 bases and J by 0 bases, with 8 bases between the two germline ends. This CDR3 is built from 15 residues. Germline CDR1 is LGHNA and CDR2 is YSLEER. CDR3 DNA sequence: TGCGCCAGCAGCCAGCTGACAGCGAACACCGGGGAGCTGTTTTTT. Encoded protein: CASSQLTANTGELFF.

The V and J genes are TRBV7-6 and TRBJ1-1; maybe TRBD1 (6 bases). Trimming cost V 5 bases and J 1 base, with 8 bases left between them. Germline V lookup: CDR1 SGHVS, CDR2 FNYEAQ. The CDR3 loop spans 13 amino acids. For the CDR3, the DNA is TGTGCCAGCAGCCCGGGACAGAACACTGAAGCTTTCTTT. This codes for CASSPGQNTEAFF.

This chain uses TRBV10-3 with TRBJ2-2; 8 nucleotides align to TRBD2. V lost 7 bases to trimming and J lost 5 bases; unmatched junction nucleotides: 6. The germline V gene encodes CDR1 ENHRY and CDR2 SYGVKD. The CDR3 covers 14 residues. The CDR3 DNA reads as TGTGCCATCACCTGGACTAGCCAGACCGGGGAGCTGTTTTTT. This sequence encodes CAITWTSQTGELFF.

Written as DNA, the CDR3 is TGTGCCAGCAGCCCTGGACAATCGGGAAAACTGTTTTTT. Amino acid sequence: CASSPGQSGKLFF. The chain recombines TRBV6-5 with TRBJ1-4, with D maybe TRBD1 (5 bases). The CDR3 loop spans 13 amino acids. Per the germline V gene, CDR1 is MNHEY and CDR2 is SVGAGI. The germline V and J ends were trimmed by 6 bases and 10 bases, with 15 bases remaining between them.

The CDR3 protein is CASSGGANEKLFF. CDR3 nucleotides: TGTGCCAGCAGTGGGGGGGCTAATGAAAAACTGTTTTTT. The chain employs TRBV6-1 and TRBJ1-4, with D perhaps TRBD1 (5 bases). CDR1 is MNHNS and CDR2 is SASEGT in the germline V gene. V was pared by 4 bases and J by 3 bases, with 6 bases between. This CDR3 is 13 amino acids long.

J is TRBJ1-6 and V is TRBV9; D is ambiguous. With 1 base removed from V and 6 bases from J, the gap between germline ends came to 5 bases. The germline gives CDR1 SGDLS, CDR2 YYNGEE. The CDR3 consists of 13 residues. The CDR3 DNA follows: TGTGCCAGCAGCGTAAGAGGTAATTCACCCCTCCACTTT. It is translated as CASSVRGNSPLHF.

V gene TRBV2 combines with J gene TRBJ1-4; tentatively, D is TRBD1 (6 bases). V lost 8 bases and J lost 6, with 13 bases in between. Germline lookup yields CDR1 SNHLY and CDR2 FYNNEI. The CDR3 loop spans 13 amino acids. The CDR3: CASHRDKDEKLFF. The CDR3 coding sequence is TGTGCCAGCCACAGGGATAAGGATGAAAAACTGTTTTTT.

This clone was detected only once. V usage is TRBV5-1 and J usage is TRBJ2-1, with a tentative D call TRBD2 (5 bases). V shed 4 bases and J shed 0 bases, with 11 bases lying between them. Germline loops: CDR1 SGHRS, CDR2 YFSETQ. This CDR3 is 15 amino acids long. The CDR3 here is CASSGGGFSYNEQFF. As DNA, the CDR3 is TGCGCCAGCAGCGGCGGCGGGTTCTCCTACAATGAGCAGTTCTTC.

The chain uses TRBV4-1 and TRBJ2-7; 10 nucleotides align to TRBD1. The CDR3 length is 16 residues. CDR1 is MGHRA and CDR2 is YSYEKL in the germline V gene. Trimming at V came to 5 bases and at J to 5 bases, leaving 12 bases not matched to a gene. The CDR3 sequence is CASSYGRQGANNEQYF. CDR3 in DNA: TGCGCCAGCAGCTACGGGAGACAGGGGGCTAACAACGAGCAGTACTTC.

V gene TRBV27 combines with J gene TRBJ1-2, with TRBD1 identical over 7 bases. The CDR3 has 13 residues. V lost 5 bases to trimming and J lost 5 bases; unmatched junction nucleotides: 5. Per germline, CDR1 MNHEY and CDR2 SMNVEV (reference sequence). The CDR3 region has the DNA TGTGCCAGCAGTCGACAGGGCCTATATGGCTACACCTTC. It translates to CASSRQGLYGYTF.

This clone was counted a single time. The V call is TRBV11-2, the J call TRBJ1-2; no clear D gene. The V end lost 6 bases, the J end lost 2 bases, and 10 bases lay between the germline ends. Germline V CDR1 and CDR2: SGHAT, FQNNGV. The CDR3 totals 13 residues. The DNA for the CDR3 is TGTGCCAGCAGTTCGGTGTTAAACTATGGCTACACCTTC. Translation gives CASSSVLNYGYTF. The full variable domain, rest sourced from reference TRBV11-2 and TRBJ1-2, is EAGVAQSPRYKIIEKRQSVAFWCNPISGHATLYWYQQILGQGPKLLIQFQNNGVVDDSQLPKDRFSAERLKGVDSTLKIQPAKLEDSAVYLCASSSVLNYGYTFGSGTRLTVV.

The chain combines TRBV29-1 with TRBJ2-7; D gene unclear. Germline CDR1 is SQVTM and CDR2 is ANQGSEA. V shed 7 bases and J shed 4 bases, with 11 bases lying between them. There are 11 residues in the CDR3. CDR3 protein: CSASTGYEQYF. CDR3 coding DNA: TGCAGCGCCTCCACGGGTTACGAGCAGTACTTC.

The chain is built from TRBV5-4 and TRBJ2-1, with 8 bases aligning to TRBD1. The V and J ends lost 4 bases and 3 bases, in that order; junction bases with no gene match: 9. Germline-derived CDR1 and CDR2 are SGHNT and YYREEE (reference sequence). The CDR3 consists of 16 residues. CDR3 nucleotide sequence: TGTGCCAGCAGCGGCGTGACAGGGGTCAACTACAATGAGCAGTTCTTC. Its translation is CASSGVTGVNYNEQFF.

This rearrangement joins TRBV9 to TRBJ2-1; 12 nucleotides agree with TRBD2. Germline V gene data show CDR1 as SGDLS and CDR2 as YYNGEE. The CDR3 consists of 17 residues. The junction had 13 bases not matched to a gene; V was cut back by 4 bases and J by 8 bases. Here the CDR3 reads CASSRILAGGPGDEQFF. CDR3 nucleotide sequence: TGTGCCAGCAGCCGAATCCTAGCGGGGGGGCCTGGCGATGAGCAGTTCTTC.

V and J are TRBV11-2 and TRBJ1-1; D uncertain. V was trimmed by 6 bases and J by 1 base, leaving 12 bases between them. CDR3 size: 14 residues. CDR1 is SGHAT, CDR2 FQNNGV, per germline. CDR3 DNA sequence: TGTGCCAGCAGGAAGGGTTTTTCGAACACTGAAGCTTTCTTT. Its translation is CASRKGFSNTEAFF.